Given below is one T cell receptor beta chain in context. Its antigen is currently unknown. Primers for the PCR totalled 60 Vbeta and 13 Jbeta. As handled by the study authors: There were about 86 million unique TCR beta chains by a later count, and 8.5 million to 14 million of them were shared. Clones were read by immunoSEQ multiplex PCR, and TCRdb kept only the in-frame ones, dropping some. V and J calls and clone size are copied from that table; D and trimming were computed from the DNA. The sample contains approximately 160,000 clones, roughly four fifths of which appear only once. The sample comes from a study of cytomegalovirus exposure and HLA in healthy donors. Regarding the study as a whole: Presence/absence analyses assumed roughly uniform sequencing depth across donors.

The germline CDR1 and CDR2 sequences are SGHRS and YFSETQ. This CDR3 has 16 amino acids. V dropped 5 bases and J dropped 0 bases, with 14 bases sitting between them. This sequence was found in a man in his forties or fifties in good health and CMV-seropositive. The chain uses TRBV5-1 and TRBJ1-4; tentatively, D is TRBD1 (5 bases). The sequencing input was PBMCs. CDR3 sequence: CASRPGGAATNEKLFF. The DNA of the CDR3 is TGCGCCAGCAGACCGGGTGGGGCCGCAACTAATGAAAAACTGTTTTTT.